Below are 9 T cell receptor beta chains sequenced from a single sample in a study of blood T cell repertoires in COVID-19. Sequenced by immunoSEQ multiplex PCR; TCRdb stores in-frame clones only, minus some. This sample carries about 210,000 clones, around 84% of them seen once, and the ten largest clones take roughly 8.7%. Sequencing was done on a sample of peripheral blood. The origin of the receptors is a man aged 50 to 60 with active or convalescent COVID-19.

The chain couples TRBV11-1 to TRBJ2-3; 12 bases fit TRBD2. Germline V CDR1 and CDR2: SGHAT, FQDESV (reference sequence). The CDR3 totals 15 residues. The V gene end was trimmed by 5 bases and the J gene end by 8 bases; junction bases not matched to a gene: 8. CDR3 nucleotides: TGTGCCAGCAGCACTCCGACTAGCGGGGGATTTACGCAGTATTTT. This gives the protein CASSTPTSGGFTQYF.

CDR3 DNA: TGCGCCAGCAGCCAAGGAAAGGCAGGGAACTATGGCTACACCTTC. Its translation is CASSQGKAGNYGYTF. The chain employs TRBV4-3 and TRBJ1-2, with D possibly matching TRBD1 (5 bases). This CDR3 is built from 15 residues. V gave up 1 base and J gave up 2 bases, with 11 bases separating them. The germline gives CDR1 LGHNA, CDR2 YSLEER.

The chain links TRBV5-1 to TRBJ2-7; TRBD2 matches at 12 bases. The CDR3 length is 15 residues. V lost 1 base and J lost 6; bases outside the gene matches: 5. CDR1 is SGHRS, CDR2 YFSETQ, per germline. In DNA, the CDR3 is TGCGCCAGCAGCTTGCAACTAGCGGGAGGAGGCGAGCAGTACTTC. Its translation is CASSLQLAGGGEQYF.

V is TRBV18 and J is TRBJ2-1; D ambiguous. Germline CDR1 KGHSH, CDR2 LQKENI. The CDR3 length is 14 residues. Trimming took off 0 bases at V and 8 bases at J, with 11 bases between the two ends. The CDR3 protein is CASSPPMGKHEQFF. For the CDR3, the DNA is TGTGCCAGCTCACCACCAATGGGCAAGCATGAGCAGTTCTTC.

V usage is TRBV6-6 and J usage is TRBJ2-1; D uncertain. The CDR3 extends over 12 amino acids. Germline loops: CDR1 MNHNY, CDR2 SVGAGI (reference sequence). Between the trimmed V and J ends, which lost 6 bases and 15 bases, there was a span of 18 bases. CDR3 loop: CASRPDSSVWFF. In nucleotides, the CDR3 is TGTGCCAGCAGACCCGACTCCTCTGTGTGGTTCTTC.

The V call is TRBV29-1, the J call TRBJ2-5, with D perhaps TRBD2 (5 bases). Per germline, CDR1 SQVTM and CDR2 ANQGSEA. V was clipped by 0 bases and J by 9 bases, with 11 bases between them. This CDR3 region has 12 residues. CDR3 bases: TGCAGCGTTGAAGATTCCTACGGGGCCCAGTACTTC. It specifies CSVEDSYGAQYF.

This clone has a handful of counts. This sequence joins TRBV19 and TRBJ2-3; TRBD2 matches at 15 bases. Germline CDR1 reads LNHDA; CDR2 reads SQIVND (reference sequence). Trimming removed 5 bases from V and 2 bases from J; junction bases left unmatched: 8. The CDR3 is 18 residues long. CDR3 region: CASSATGTSGRLTDTQYF. The CDR3 DNA reads as TGTGCCAGTAGTGCGACCGGGACTAGCGGGAGGCTCACAGATACGCAGTATTTT.

This clone was observed a few times. This sequence joins TRBV9 and TRBJ2-2; D ambiguous. Germline V CDR1 and CDR2: SGDLS, YYNGEE. V was shortened by 0 bases and J by 1 base, with 4 bases between the two germline ends. The CDR3 is made up of 14 amino acids. The CDR3 nucleotides read TGTGCCAGCAGCGTAGCGTGGAACACCGGGGAGCTGTTTTTT. Amino acids: CASSVAWNTGELFF.

CDR3 region: CASSSDLAGGPGNEQFF. The CDR3 DNA follows: TGTGCCAGCAGTTCTGACCTAGCGGGAGGGCCTGGCAATGAGCAGTTCTTC. The chain is built from TRBV27 and TRBJ2-1, with 12 bases lining up with TRBD2. The CDR3 covers 17 residues. Germline assignment: CDR1 MNHEY and CDR2 SMNVEV (reference sequence). V lost 4 bases to trimming and J lost 6 bases; unmatched junction nucleotides: 10.